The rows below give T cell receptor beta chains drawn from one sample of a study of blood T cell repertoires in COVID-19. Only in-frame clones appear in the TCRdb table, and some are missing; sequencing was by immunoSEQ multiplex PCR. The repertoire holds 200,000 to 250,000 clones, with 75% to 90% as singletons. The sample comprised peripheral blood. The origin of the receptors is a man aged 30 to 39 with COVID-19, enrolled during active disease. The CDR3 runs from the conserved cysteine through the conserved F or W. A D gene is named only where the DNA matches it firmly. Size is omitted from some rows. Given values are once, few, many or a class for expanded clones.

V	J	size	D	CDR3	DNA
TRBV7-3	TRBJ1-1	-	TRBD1	CASSLDRGPNTEAFF	TGTGCCAGCAGCTTAGACAGGGGACCGAACACTGAAGCTTTCTTT
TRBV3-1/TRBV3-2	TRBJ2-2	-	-	CASSRTENTGELFF	TGTGCCAGCAGCCGGACAGAGAACACCGGGGAGCTGTTTTTT
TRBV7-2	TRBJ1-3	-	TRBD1	CASSPGQGAGGNTIYF	TGTGCCAGCAGCCCCGGACAGGGGGCGGGTGGAAACACCATATATTTT
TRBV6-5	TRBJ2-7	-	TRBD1	CASSKPGQSYEQYF	TGTGCCAGCAGTAAACCGGGACAGTCCTACGAGCAGTACTTC
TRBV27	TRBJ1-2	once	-	CASSPRGRAYGYTF	TGTGCCAGCAGTCCCAGGGGACGGGCGTATGGCTACACCTTC
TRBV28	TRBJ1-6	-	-	CASRADRDLNSPLHF	TGTGCCAGCAGAGCAGACAGAGATCTTAATTCACCCCTCCACTTT
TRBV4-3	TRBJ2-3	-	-	CASSGRFADTQYF	TGCGCCAGCAGCGGCAGGTTCGCAGATACGCAGTATTTT
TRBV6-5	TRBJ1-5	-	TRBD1	CASSIQGAGNQPQHF	TGTGCCAGCAGCATCCAGGGGGCTGGCAATCAGCCCCAGCATTTT
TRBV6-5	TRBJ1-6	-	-	CASRRQSSYNSPLHF	TGTGCCAGCAGGAGACAGAGCTCCTATAATTCACCCCTCCACTTT
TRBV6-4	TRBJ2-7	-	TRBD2	CASSDTSTSRFVHEQYF	TGTGCCAGCAGTGACACGTCGACTAGCCGATTCGTCCACGAGCAGTACTTC